The entry below gives a single T cell receptor beta chain sequence along with its context. As yet, its antigen is unknown. Data came from immunoSEQ multiplex PCR; TCRdb stores just in-frame clones and leaves some out. Among approximately 18,000 clones listed, around 80% were seen once. Patients had blood sampled at baseline and again on cycle 4 day 1 and cycle 7 day 1. Trimming took 3 bases from V and 4 from J; bases not matched to a gene: 7. The CDR3 is 15 residues long. This sample is drawn from a study of OX40 agonist ivuxolimab in advanced cancers. Overall study: Patients with prior anti-PD-1, anti-PD-L1 or anti-CTLA-4 therapy were eligible; 40% had some.

Study-wide points: At 0.1 to 3.0 mg/kg, clonal expansion of CD4+ and CD8+ blood T cells had occurred by week 6. The investigators did not determine what antigen specificity the expanded peripheral T cells had.

The source material was CD4+ or CD8+ T cells sorted from blood, sampled in a trial of the OX40 agonist ivuxolimab. The gene calls are TRBV5-7 and TRBJ2-1; 7 positions agree with TRBD1. TRBV5-7 is placed among ORFs of uncertain function. This TCR was recovered from an adult with an advanced solid tumor such as melanoma, head and neck, liver or kidney cancer. CDR3 sequence reads: CASSSQGDSYNEQFF. The CDR3 DNA sequence: TGTGCCAGCAGCTCTCAGGGGGATTCGTACAATGAGCAGTTCTTC.